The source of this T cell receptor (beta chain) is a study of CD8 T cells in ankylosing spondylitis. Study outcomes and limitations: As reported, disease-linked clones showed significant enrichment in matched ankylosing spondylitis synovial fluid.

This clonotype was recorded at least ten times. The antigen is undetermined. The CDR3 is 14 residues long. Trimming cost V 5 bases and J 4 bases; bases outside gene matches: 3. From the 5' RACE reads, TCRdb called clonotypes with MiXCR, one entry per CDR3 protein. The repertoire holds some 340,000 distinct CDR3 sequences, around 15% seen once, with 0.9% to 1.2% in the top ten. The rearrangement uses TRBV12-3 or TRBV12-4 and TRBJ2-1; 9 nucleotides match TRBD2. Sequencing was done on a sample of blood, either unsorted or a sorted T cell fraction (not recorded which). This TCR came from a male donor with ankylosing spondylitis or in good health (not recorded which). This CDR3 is CASSRTSVYNEQFF. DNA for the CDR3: TGTGCCAGCAGTCGGACTAGCGTTTACAATGAGCAGTTCTTC.